This T cell receptor (beta chain) emerged from a study of glioma-infiltrating T cells after dendritic cell vaccination. All glioblastoma patients lacked an isocitrate dehydrogenase mutation. Method: immunoSEQ multiplex PCR; TCRdb's copy keeps in-frame clones and lacks some. The table lists roughly 82,000 clones, approximately 90% of them singletons. After removal of 0 bases from V and 3 bases from J, the junction contained 6 bases not matched to a gene. The CDR3 covers 16 residues. Germline CDR1 and CDR2: GTSNPN and SVGIG (reference sequence). The chain carries TRBV30 and TRBJ1-1; 11 bases are shared with TRBD1. This specimen was blood, taken before dendritic cell vaccination. The source is a human donor with glioblastoma. The CDR3 DNA is TGTGCCTGGAGTGTCCGGGACAGGGGGTACGACACTGAAGCTTTCTTT. Translating gives CAWSVRDRGYDTEAFF.